Below, 9 T cell receptor beta chains from the same sample are listed, as sequenced in a study of cytomegalovirus exposure and HLA in healthy donors. In the PCR, 60 Vbeta and 13 Jbeta primers were used. Assay: immunoSEQ multiplex PCR; the TCRdb copy retains only in-frame clones and omits some. The sample includes about 160,000 clones, around four fifths seen only once; the top ten take roughly 2%. The sequencing input was PBMCs. The receptors originated from a female donor in good health and CMV-seronegative.

The chain employs TRBV2 and TRBJ2-1, with 14 bases fitting TRBD2. The CDR3 contains 16 residues. V dropped 6 bases and J dropped 5; count of bases not matched to a gene: 6. The germline gives CDR1 SNHLY, CDR2 FYNNEI. As DNA, the CDR3 is TGTGCCAGCAGGATCCCGGGACTAGCGGGAGACAATGAGCAGTTCTTC. This sequence encodes CASRIPGLAGDNEQFF.

This chain uses TRBV6-5 with TRBJ1-1, with D perhaps TRBD1 (5 bases). Trimming left V 7 bases short and J 6 bases short, with 21 bases between. The CDR3 is 15 amino acids. CDR1 and CDR2 from the germline V gene are MNHEY and SVGAGI. This CDR3 is CASMRPGGGSAEAFF. The CDR3 bases are TGTGCCAGCATGCGGCCGGGGGGGGGTTCGGCTGAAGCTTTCTTT.

The CDR3 DNA follows: TGTGCCAGCAGCTTATTGGCTAGCGGGGGAGCTCTTAGCACAGATACGCAGTATTTT. Its translation: CASSLLASGGALSTDTQYF. The rearrangement links TRBV7-6 to TRBJ2-3; 10 nucleotides agree with TRBD2. J gave up 0 bases and V 2 bases, and 11 bases lay outside the gene matches. The CDR3 loop spans 19 amino acids. Germline V gene lookup returns CDR1 SGHVS and CDR2 FNYEAQ.

The rearrangement links TRBV19 to TRBJ2-7, with 8 bases that match TRBD1. Germline V CDR1 and CDR2: LNHDA, SQIVND (reference sequence). V gave up 4 bases and J gave up 2 bases; unmatched junction bases: 7. The CDR3 is 15 residues long. CDR3 sequence reads: CASSRSGQGTYEQYF. The CDR3 DNA sequence: TGTGCCAGTAGTAGGTCCGGACAGGGTACCTACGAGCAGTACTTC.

The rearrangement uses TRBV7-3 and TRBJ1-2, with TRBD1 as a possible D gene (6 bases). The CDR3 covers 18 residues. Germline CDR1 reads SGHTA; CDR2 reads FQGTGA. V was shortened by 5 bases and J by 5 bases, with 27 bases between the two germline ends. The CDR3 sequence is CASSPRQVFSVGRYGYTF. Here the CDR3 DNA reads TGTGCCAGCAGCCCTAGACAGGTGTTTTCCGTGGGCCGGTATGGCTACACCTTC.

This chain joins TRBV7-9 and TRBJ1-5; TRBD1 might be the D (6 bases). Germline V CDR1 and CDR2: SEHNR, FQNEAQ (reference sequence). V shed 5 bases and J shed 6 bases, with 20 bases lying between them. The CDR3 totals 16 residues. DNA of the CDR3: TGTGCCAGCAGCGGCCGGGACACTACCGGAGGTCAGCCCCAGCATTTT. Protein sequence: CASSGRDTTGGQPQHF.

This clone was found a few times. The rearrangement uses TRBV11-1 and TRBJ1-2; tentative D call: TRBD1 (6 bases). The CDR3 totals 15 residues. CDR1 SGHAT and CDR2 FQDESV come from the germline V gene (reference sequence). The germline V and J ends were trimmed by 5 bases and 3 bases, with 16 bases remaining between them. The CDR3 bases are TGTGCCAGCAGCCGAGGCAGGGGTGGCGACTATGGCTACACCTTC. Its translation: CASSRGRGGDYGYTF.

The J gene is TRBJ2-2, the V gene TRBV5-1, with D possibly TRBD1 on 6 matching bases. There are 13 residues in the CDR3. Per the germline V gene, CDR1 is SGHRS and CDR2 is YFSETQ. The ends were cut back, 4 bases at V and 8 bases at J, with 12 bases in the middle. CDR3 amino acids: CASSVTGSGELFF. In DNA, the CDR3 is TGCGCCAGCAGCGTCACAGGGTCGGGGGAGCTGTTTTTT.

This clone was recorded only once. The chain combines TRBV29-1 with TRBJ1-4; D unresolved. The V gene's germline CDR1 is SQVTM and CDR2 ANQGSEA. The CDR3 has 12 amino acids. The V end was cut by 4 bases, the J end by 8 bases, with 11 bases between. CDR3 DNA: TGCAGCGTTGGAGGATTTGGGGAAAAACTGTTTTTT. As protein: CSVGGFGEKLFF.